Following are 17 T cell receptor beta chains from one sample sequenced in a study of blood T cell repertoires in COVID-19. This table comes from immunoSEQ multiplex PCR, and its TCRdb copy is limited to in-frame clones, with some not included. The sample records about 150,000 clones, approximately 91% being singletons. Sequences were obtained from peripheral blood. Receptors originate from a woman in her 70s with acute or convalescent COVID-19.

The chain couples TRBV19 to TRBJ1-2; possibly TRBD1 for D (6 bases). Germline CDR1 reads LNHDA; CDR2 reads SQIVND (reference sequence). This CDR3 has 12 amino acids. V lost 10 bases to trimming and J lost 2 bases, with 11 bases between them. The CDR3 loop is CATSGHNYGYTF. The CDR3 coding sequence is TGTGCCACCTCGGGACACAACTATGGCTACACCTTC. The whole variable domain, remainder taken from reference TRBV19 and TRBJ1-2, is DGGITQSPKYLFRKEGQNVTLSCEQNLNHDAMYWYRQDPGQGLRLIYYSQIVNDFQKGDIAEGYSVSREKKESFPLTVTSAQKNPTAFYLCATSGHNYGYTFGSGTRLTVV.

J is TRBJ2-6 and V is TRBV5-1; 10 bases fit TRBD1. CDR1 is SGHRS, CDR2 YFSETQ, per germline. The ends lost 2 bases at V and 1 base at J; junction bases unmatched: 9. This CDR3 has 19 amino acids. The CDR3, as DNA: TGCGCCAGCAGCTTAGCTCCGGGACAGGGGACTTCTGGGGCCAACGTCCTGACTTTC. As protein: CASSLAPGQGTSGANVLTF.

Concerning this clone itself: The same CDR3 can be traced to other DNA sequences in this sample. V and J are TRBV5-1 and TRBJ1-1, with D possibly being TRBD1 (5 bases). V was trimmed by 0 bases and J by 4 bases, leaving 10 bases between them. The CDR3 contains 14 residues. Germline assignment: CDR1 SGHRS and CDR2 YFSETQ. The CDR3 sequence: CASSLAGRGTEAFF. CDR3 DNA: TGCGCCAGCAGCTTGGCCGGAAGGGGCACTGAAGCTTTCTTT.

This clone was detected once. The V and J genes are TRBV5-4 and TRBJ1-2; D is undetermined. The V gene lost 4 bases and the J gene lost 0 bases, with 13 bases spanning the gap. The length of the CDR3 is 15 residues. CDR1 and CDR2 from the germline V gene are SGHNT and YYREEE (reference sequence). DNA of the CDR3: TGTGCCAGCAGCCCGGCGGCGGGATCTAACTATGGCTACACCTTC. Residues: CASSPAAGSNYGYTF.

This rearrangement joins TRBV27 to TRBJ1-6, with 11 positions matching TRBD1. Germline CDR1 MNHEY, CDR2 SMNVEV (reference sequence). The CDR3 totals 13 residues. V lost 9 bases and J lost 9; bases outside the gene matches: 4. In DNA, the CDR3 is TGTGCCAGTCAGGACAGGGGGCGTTCACCCCTCCACTTT. This gives the protein CASQDRGRSPLHF.

This clone was picked up a small number of times. Other DNA sequences from this sample encode an identical CDR3 as well. This chain uses TRBV7-6 with TRBJ1-3; 8 bases are a match to TRBD1. The CDR3 contains 18 residues. Germline V CDR1 and CDR2: SGHVS, FNYEAQ. Trimming removed 1 base from V and 0 bases from J; junction bases left unmatched: 8. This CDR3 is CASSLVGTGAYSGNTIYF. CDR3 in DNA: TGTGCCAGCAGCTTAGTAGGGACAGGCGCCTACTCTGGAAACACCATATATTTT.

The sample holds a few counts of this clone. The chain recombines TRBV18 with TRBJ1-5; D is unclear. Germline CDR1 is KGHSH and CDR2 is LQKENI. The CDR3 spans 16 residues. V shed 0 bases and J shed 0 bases, with 9 bases lying between them. For the CDR3, the DNA is TGTGCCAGCTCACCACCGGGGAGCTATAGCAATCAGCCCCAGCATTTT. It translates to CASSPPGSYSNQPQHF. The entire variable domain, with the rest obtained from reference TRBV18 and TRBJ1-5, is as follows: NAGVMQNPRHLVRRRGQEARLRCSPMKGHSHVYWYRQLPEEGLKFMVYLQKENIIDESGMPKERFSAEFPKEGPSILRIQQVVRGDSAAYFCASSPPGSYSNQPQHFGDGTRLSIL.

The genes are TRBV21-1 and TRBJ1-4; the table's TRBD1 call for D was not verified on the DNA. TRBV21-1 is noted as a pseudogene. The CDR3 has 17 amino acids. CDR3 in DNA: TGTGCCCGAAAAACTTCCCGACAGGGCCCGCTGGTTGAAAAACTGTTTTTT. Translated, it gives CARKTSRQGPLVEKLFF.

The J gene is TRBJ1-1, the V gene TRBV7-2; TRBD1 agrees at 10 bases. The trim removed 6 bases at V and 2 bases at J, leaving 9 bases unmatched. This CDR3 region has 16 residues. Germline V gene lookup returns CDR1 SGHTA and CDR2 FQGNSA. CDR3 protein: CASRSRDRGSNTEAFF. In nucleotides, the CDR3 is TGTGCCAGCAGATCCCGGGACAGGGGATCCAACACTGAAGCTTTCTTT.

In its sample, this clone was seen once. The gene calls are TRBV6-5 and TRBJ2-5; 13 nucleotides match TRBD2. Germline values: CDR1 MNHEY, CDR2 SVGAGI. V dropped 0 bases and J dropped 4; count of bases not matched to a gene: 2. This CDR3 comprises 16 residues. Here the CDR3 DNA reads TGTGCCAGCAGTTACTCGGGACTAGCGGGGAGAGAGACCCAGTACTTC. Protein product: CASSYSGLAGRETQYF.

The V and J genes are TRBV5-5 and TRBJ2-3, with unresolved D. Germline values: CDR1 SGHKS, CDR2 YYEKEE (reference sequence). This CDR3 is built from 13 residues. Trimming removed 0 bases at V and 1 base at J, with 3 bases between. The CDR3 DNA follows: TGTGCCAGCAGCTTGGCTGGCACAGATACGCAGTATTTT. This codes for CASSLAGTDTQYF.

The rearrangement uses TRBV7-9 and TRBJ1-2; D possibly corresponds to TRBD1 (5 bases). This CDR3 has 15 residues. CDR1 SEHNR and CDR2 FQNEAQ come from the germline V gene (reference sequence). Trimming removed 5 bases at V and 6 bases at J, with 19 bases between. The CDR3 sequence: CASSVSPQGTDGYTF. As DNA, the CDR3 is TGTGCCAGCAGCGTTAGTCCTCAGGGTACAGATGGCTACACCTTC.

This clone was picked up one time. The rearrangement links TRBV24-1 to TRBJ1-1; the D gene is possibly TRBD1 (6 bases). Per the germline V gene, CDR1 is KGHDR and CDR2 is SFDVKD. V shed 4 bases and J shed 1 base, with 9 bases lying between them. The CDR3 runs 14 residues. The CDR3 loop is CATSDLRGNTEAFF. The CDR3 bases are TGTGCCACCAGTGACCTCAGGGGGAACACTGAAGCTTTCTTT.

The chain joins TRBV5-1 to TRBJ1-2; TRBD1 matches 7 bases. The CDR3 has 15 amino acids. Germline trimming cut 0 bases from V and 5 bases from J; bases unmatched to any gene: 7. Germline CDR1 is SGHRS and CDR2 is YFSETQ. The CDR3 region is CASSLEQGSEYGYTF. For the CDR3, the DNA is TGCGCCAGCAGCTTGGAACAGGGGTCGGAGTATGGCTACACCTTC.

J is TRBJ2-5 and V is TRBV18; 8 positions agree with TRBD2. The CDR3 has 15 residues. The junction had 6 bases not matched to a gene; V was cut back by 1 base and J by 5 bases. CDR1 and CDR2 (germline): KGHSH, LQKENI. CDR3 bases: TGTGCCAGCTCACCACTAGCGGGGCAGCGGGAGACCCAGTACTTC. It codes for CASSPLAGQRETQYF.

There are a few counts of this clone. CDR3 coding DNA: TGTGCCAGCAGCTTAGCCCACAGTCAAGAGACCCAGTACTTC. Its protein is CASSLAHSQETQYF. J is TRBJ2-5 and V is TRBV7-2; D is unresolved. The ends were cut back, 0 bases at V and 2 bases at J, with 7 bases in the middle. The germline V gene has CDR1 SGHTA and CDR2 FQGNSA. The CDR3 totals 14 residues.

In this sample, this clone turned up a few times. This sequence joins TRBV19 and TRBJ1-5; TRBD1 matches at 9 bases. The CDR3 has 15 amino acids. J gave up 3 bases and V 6 bases, and 6 bases lay outside the gene matches. Germline CDR1 is LNHDA and CDR2 is SQIVND (reference sequence). The CDR3 loop is CASRPGTGNNQPQHF. The CDR3 DNA reads as TGTGCCAGTAGACCCGGGACAGGGAACAATCAGCCCCAGCATTTT.